Below are 24 T cell receptor beta chains sequenced from a single sample in a study of blood T cell repertoires in COVID-19. The data were produced by immunoSEQ multiplex PCR, yet TCRdb's version contains in-frame clones alone and is incomplete. The sample gives some 150,000 clones, more than 80% of which show up once; roughly 15% is in the top ten. The specimen was peripheral blood. The receptor source for this set is a woman aged 40 to 49 with acute or convalescent COVID-19.

This clone was detected only once. The rearrangement links TRBV29-1 to TRBJ1-2, with no clear D. Looked up from germline, CDR1 is SQVTM and CDR2 is ANQGSEA. The CDR3 consists of 13 residues. The ends were cut back, 6 bases at V and 2 bases at J, with 13 bases in the middle. CDR3 nucleotide sequence: TGCAGCGTACACAACCCGGGGAACTATGGCTACACCTTC. Residues: CSVHNPGNYGYTF. Filled out from reference TRBV29-1 and TRBJ1-2, the complete variable domain reads SAVISQKPSRDICQRGTSLTIQCQVDSQVTMMFWYRQQPGQSLTLIATANQGSEATYESGFVIDKFPISRPNLTFSTLTVSNMSPEDSSIYLCSVHNPGNYGYTFGSGTRLTVV.

This rearrangement joins TRBV13 to TRBJ2-3; possible D gene TRBD1, 6 bases. Germline V CDR1 and CDR2: PRHDT, FYEKMQ (reference sequence). Trimming removed 2 bases at V and 4 bases at J, with 19 bases between. The CDR3 runs to 17 residues. The CDR3 DNA reads as TGTGCCAGCAGCTTAACCGCCAACAGGGCATGGTCAGATACGCAGTATTTT. This sequence encodes CASSLTANRAWSDTQYF.

J is TRBJ2-7 and V is TRBV5-1; 7 nucleotides line up with TRBD2. Germline V gene sequence: CDR1 SGHRS, CDR2 YFSETQ. V dropped 1 base and J dropped 4; count of bases not matched to a gene: 5. The CDR3 sequence is 14 residues long. CDR3 region: CASSLSSGTYEQYF. In nucleotides, the CDR3 is TGCGCCAGCAGCTTGAGCAGCGGGACGTACGAGCAGTACTTC.

This chain joins TRBV11-3 and TRBJ2-3; 8 bases map to TRBD2. CDR1 and CDR2 (germline): SGHNT, YENEEA. CDR3 size: 15 residues. V shed 3 bases, J shed 3 bases, and the junction held 5 bases outside the gene matches. The chain's CDR3 is CASSFRLARTDTQYF. In nucleotides, the CDR3 is TGTGCCAGCAGCTTCAGACTAGCGCGGACAGATACGCAGTATTTT.

CDR3 sequence reads: CASSLKRGGTHSYNEQFF. Here the CDR3 DNA reads TGTGCCAGCAGCTTGAAAAGGGGGGGGACCCACTCCTACAATGAGCAGTTCTTC. The chain carries TRBV5-4 and TRBJ2-1; TRBD2 is a possible D gene (7 bases). CDR3 length: 18 residues. Germline CDR1 is SGHNT and CDR2 is YYREEE (reference sequence). Trimming took off 1 base at V and 0 bases at J, with 17 bases between the two ends. The whole variable domain, remainder taken from reference TRBV5-4 and TRBJ2-1, is ETGVTQSPTHLIKTRGQQVTLRCSSQSGHNTVSWYQQALGQGPQFIFQYYREEENGRGNFPPRFSGLQFPNYSSELNVNALELDDSALYLCASSLKRGGTHSYNEQFFGPGTRLTVL.

The rearrangement links TRBV18 to TRBJ2-5; D gene uncertain. Germline V gene data show CDR1 as KGHSH and CDR2 as LQKENI. The V end was cut by 2 bases, the J end by 5 bases, with 6 bases between. The CDR3 runs 12 residues. The CDR3 DNA reads TGTGCCAGCTCACCATTCGGGGAGACCCAGTACTTC. This sequence encodes CASSPFGETQYF. Full variable domain (remainder filled in from reference TRBV18 and TRBJ2-5): NAGVMQNPRHLVRRRGQEARLRCSPMKGHSHVYWYRQLPEEGLKFMVYLQKENIIDESGMPKERFSAEFPKEGPSILRIQQVVRGDSAAYFCASSPFGETQYFGPGTRLLVL.

The gene calls are TRBV28 and TRBJ1-2; D is perhaps TRBD1 (6 bases). The V gene's germline CDR1 is MDHEN and CDR2 SYDVKM. The CDR3 sequence is 13 residues long. The ends were cut back, 7 bases at V and 4 bases at J, with 13 bases in the middle. CDR3 sequence reads: CASKLTGTYGYTF. For the CDR3, the DNA is TGTGCCAGCAAATTGACAGGAACCTATGGCTACACCTTC.

The chain recombines TRBV28 with TRBJ2-6; D gene uncertain. Germline-derived CDR1 and CDR2 are MDHEN and SYDVKM. The CDR3 has 16 residues. Trimming took 3 bases from V and 0 from J, leaving 9 bases between them. DNA for the CDR3: TGTGCCAGCAGTTTGGTTGCAGACTCTGGGGCCAACGTCCTGACTTTC. Its protein product is CASSLVADSGANVLTF.

J is TRBJ2-1 and V is TRBV5-1; the match to TRBD2 covers 12 bases. The CDR3 covers 16 residues. V trimming: 0 bases; J trimming: 7 bases; junction bases outside the gene matches: 5. CDR1 and CDR2 from the germline V gene are SGHRS and YFSETQ. The CDR3 loop reads CASSLEALAGGNEQFF. The CDR3, as DNA: TGCGCCAGCAGCTTGGAAGCCCTAGCGGGGGGGAATGAGCAGTTCTTC. Full variable domain (missing parts from reference TRBV5-1 and TRBJ2-1): KAGVTQTPRYLIKTRGQQVTLSCSPISGHRSVSWYQQTPGQGLQFLFEYFSETQRNKGNFPGRFSGRQFSNSRSEMNVSTLELGDSALYLCASSLEALAGGNEQFFGPGTRLTVL.

V and J are TRBV11-1 and TRBJ2-3; no clear D. Germline CDR1 reads SGHAT; CDR2 reads FQDESV (reference sequence). This CDR3 contains 14 residues. Trimming took 1 base from V and 6 from J, leaving 11 bases between them. The CDR3 loop is CASSLEPGLDTQYF. The CDR3 DNA is TGTGCCAGCAGCTTAGAACCGGGTTTGGATACGCAGTATTTT.

DNA for the CDR3: TGTGCCAGCAGTCCGCGGACTAGCGGCACAGATACGCAGTATTTT. Translated: CASSPRTSGTDTQYF. V usage is TRBV28 and J usage is TRBJ2-3, with 9 positions matching TRBD2. The V segment lost 5 bases and the J segment 1 base; nucleotides outside the gene matches: 4. This CDR3 is 15 amino acids long. Germline V lookup: CDR1 MDHEN, CDR2 SYDVKM.

This clone was recorded once. This chain joins TRBV2 and TRBJ2-7, with TRBD1 matching over 8 bases. The CDR3 is made up of 13 amino acids. CDR1 and CDR2 (germline): SNHLY, FYNNEI. The V segment lost 9 bases and the J segment 0 bases; nucleotides outside the gene matches: 4. Here the CDR3 DNA reads TGTGCCAGGGGACAGGCTAGCTCCTACGAGCAGTACTTC. Protein: CARGQASSYEQYF.

CDR3 in DNA: TGTGCCATCAGTGAGTCGGGGCAGCAGGTAGCCACTGAAGCTTTCTTT. Its protein product is CAISESGQQVATEAFF. The chain uses TRBV10-3 and TRBJ1-1, with D possibly TRBD1 on 5 matching bases. The CDR3 loop spans 16 amino acids. Germline assignment: CDR1 ENHRY and CDR2 SYGVKD. V lost 0 bases to trimming and J lost 4 bases, with 15 bases between them.

This clone was observed a handful of times. The V gene is TRBV6-5, the J gene TRBJ2-7; perhaps TRBD1 as D (6 bases). This CDR3 region has 14 residues. Per the germline V gene, CDR1 is MNHEY and CDR2 is SVGAGI. Trimming took off 4 bases at V and 2 bases at J, with 12 bases between the two ends. The chain's CDR3 is CASSLSQGTYEQYF. CDR3 nucleotide sequence: TGTGCCAGCAGTTTGAGTCAGGGGACCTACGAGCAGTACTTC.

V is TRBV27 and J is TRBJ2-3, with TRBD1 matching over 8 bases. Germline loops: CDR1 MNHEY, CDR2 SMNVEV (reference sequence). This CDR3 comprises 13 residues. In DNA, the CDR3 is TGTCTCAGGTCCAGGGGGCGCACAGATACGCAGTATTTT. Its protein product is CLRSRGRTDTQYF.

This clone appeared once. V gene TRBV11-1 combines with J gene TRBJ1-6; D not resolved. With 8 bases removed from V and 10 bases from J, the gap between germline ends came to 12 bases. The CDR3 has 12 residues. Germline V lookup: CDR1 SGHAT, CDR2 FQDESV (reference sequence). CDR3 protein: CASGDKSSPLHF. The DNA of the CDR3 is TGTGCCAGCGGCGACAAGAGCTCACCCCTCCACTTT.

J is TRBJ2-2 and V is TRBV6-4; the match to TRBD1 covers 10 bases. This CDR3 has 13 amino acids. CDR1 is MRHNA and CDR2 is SNTAGT in the germline V gene. J was trimmed by 6 bases and V by 10 bases; bases with no gene match: 5. CDR3 loop: CATRQGAAGELFF. Written as DNA, the CDR3 is TGTGCCACGAGACAGGGGGCGGCCGGGGAGCTGTTTTTT.

The chain combines TRBV7-2 with TRBJ2-2; D gene ambiguous. The CDR3 has 12 residues. The V gene's germline CDR1 is SGHTA and CDR2 FQGNSA. Trimming cost V 5 bases and J 2 bases, with 3 bases left between them. CDR3 in DNA: TGTGCCAGCAGCCTCAACACCGGGGAGCTGTTTTTT. It codes for CASSLNTGELFF.

The chain carries TRBV3-1 (or the pseudogene TRBV3-2) and TRBJ2-1; unclear D gene. From germline, CDR1 is LGHDT and CDR2 YNNKEL (reference sequence). The CDR3 runs 13 residues. Trimming removed 3 bases at V and 6 bases at J, with 9 bases between. In DNA, the CDR3 is TGTGCCAGCAGCCACCTAGAAGGCAATGAGCAGTTCTTC. This translates into CASSHLEGNEQFF.

The chain combines TRBV5-1 with TRBJ2-3; tentatively, D is TRBD1 (6 bases). Trimming took 3 bases from V and 4 from J, leaving 12 bases between them. CDR1 SGHRS and CDR2 YFSETQ come from the germline V gene. The CDR3 runs 14 residues. The CDR3 protein is CASSSGQHPDTQYF. DNA of the CDR3: TGCGCCAGCAGCTCGGGACAACACCCAGATACGCAGTATTTT.

This clone was detected only a few times. The chain is built from TRBV2 and TRBJ2-3; D gene ambiguous. CDR3 length: 12 residues. Germline CDR1 SNHLY, CDR2 FYNNEI. V gave up 6 bases and J gave up 4 bases, with 8 bases separating them. CDR3 loop: CASSPTSDTQYF. The CDR3 DNA reads TGTGCCAGCAGCCCCACATCAGATACGCAGTATTTT.

The sample holds a few counts of this clone. The chain combines TRBV5-1 with TRBJ2-1; D is unclear. Per germline, CDR1 SGHRS and CDR2 YFSETQ. Between the trimmed V and J ends, which lost 4 bases and 0 bases, there was a span of 23 bases. The CDR3 spans 19 residues. This CDR3 is CASSHAETITSSSYNEQFF. CDR3 in DNA: TGCGCCAGCAGCCACGCCGAAACTATTACCTCGAGCTCCTACAATGAGCAGTTCTTC.

The rearrangement joins TRBV18 to TRBJ2-1; 9 nucleotides agree with TRBD1. J was trimmed by 8 bases and V by 2 bases; bases with no gene match: 10. CDR3 length: 16 amino acids. Per the germline V gene, CDR1 is KGHSH and CDR2 is LQKENI. CDR3 amino acids: CASSPKRDRVLDEQFF. The DNA for the CDR3 is TGTGCCAGCTCACCAAAGCGGGACAGGGTTTTGGATGAGCAGTTCTTC.

V usage is TRBV24-1 and J usage is TRBJ2-7, with TRBD2 matching over 7 bases. Germline V lookup: CDR1 KGHDR, CDR2 SFDVKD. Trimming took 0 bases from V and 4 from J; bases not matched to a gene: 5. The CDR3 contains 15 residues. The CDR3 protein is CATSDLASGVYEQYF. The DNA for the CDR3 is TGTGCCACCAGTGATTTGGCTAGCGGAGTTTACGAGCAGTACTTC.